This is a list of T cell receptor beta chains from one sample in a study of T cell responses to AZD1222 COVID-19 vaccine. The table came from immunoSEQ multiplex PCR; TCRdb's copy has only in-frame clones and leaves some out. The sample holds about 120,000 clones, just under 90% seen once. Source: peripheral blood, taken on day 0 of AZD1222 vaccination. The receptor source for this set is an adult in good health. CDR3s include the opening cysteine and the closing phenylalanine or tryptophan. Size tells how often a clone was seen (once, few, many) or the class of an expanded clone, and some rows leave it out.

size	V	J	CDR3
NA	TRBV27	TRBJ2-7	CATRDRGTFEQYF
NA	TRBV19	TRBJ1-1	CASSINRDAEAFF
NA	TRBV14	TRBJ2-7	CASSQGGVRGLYEQYF
once	TRBV7-9	TRBJ2-5	CASSFGLAGAETQYF
NA	TRBV12-3/TRBV12-4	TRBJ2-2	CASSRARTGELFF
NA	TRBV5-8	TRBJ2-7	CASSLGRNSYEQYF
once	TRBV6-1	TRBJ1-5	CASSEAGRGNQPQHF
NA	TRBV6-5	TRBJ2-5	CASMGLAGGEETQYF
NA	TRBV19	TRBJ1-4	CASSLRGMGEKLFF
few	TRBV4-2	TRBJ2-7	CASSQAQGGSYEQYF
NA	TRBV24-1	TRBJ1-5	CASQGGARQPQHF
few	TRBV2	TRBJ2-7	CASRGQRGWSSYEQYF
NA	TRBV19	TRBJ2-3	CASSRRGTRPLDTQYF
NA	TRBV6-1	TRBJ1-3	CASSVWDRAVSAGNTIYF
NA	TRBV12-3/TRBV12-4	TRBJ1-1	CASSLIDNTEAFF
once	TRBV14	TRBJ1-5	CASSPQGVWVNQPQHF
few	TRBV4-1	TRBJ2-2	CASSHTGTSNTGELFF
NA	TRBV24-1	TRBJ2-3	CATSGTAVNTQYF
NA	TRBV11-2	TRBJ1-1	CASSLTPTALSEAFF
NA	TRBV18	TRBJ2-3	CASSPEWGSITDTQYF
NA	TRBV5-8	TRBJ2-1	CASSSGLTAYNEQFF
NA	TRBV14	TRBJ2-1	CASSQDSYNEQFF
NA	TRBV2	TRBJ2-2	CASRIQGAGELFF
NA	TRBV7-9	TRBJ1-2	CASSLTPAHYGYTF
once	TRBV5-8	TRBJ2-1	CASTQYNEQFF
NA	TRBV5-4	TRBJ2-7	CASREGPLPVYEQYF
NA	TRBV5-4	TRBJ2-1	CASSLPSGGSYNEQFF
NA	TRBV28	TRBJ1-1	CASSDGDAEAFF
NA	TRBV5-8	TRBJ2-1	CASSLWGKRNEQFF
once	TRBV3-1/TRBV3-2	TRBJ1-2	CASNILGGSVGYTF
NA	TRBV4-1	TRBJ2-7	CASSQGDMAYEQYF
NA	TRBV10-2	TRBJ2-4	CATHSGADVAKNIQYF
NA	TRBV5-1	TRBJ2-7	CASSSTPNLIYEQYF
NA	TRBV18	TRBJ2-1	CASSPGAGRNEQFF
NA	TRBV19	TRBJ1-5	CASRPPGAHNQPQHF
NA	TRBV14	TRBJ2-6	CASSSGAGVTGANVLTF
NA	TRBV4-1	TRBJ2-5	CASSQGAGVQETQYF
NA	TRBV9	TRBJ2-7	CASSPPWGTAPREQYF
NA	TRBV20-1	TRBJ1-2	CSASIYGYTF
NA	TRBV30	TRBJ2-5	CAWTGLRQTQYF
NA	TRBV5-5	TRBJ1-6	CASSLEARETSPLHF
NA	TRBV18	TRBJ2-7	CASSASGTDFYEQYF